Given below is one TCR beta chain in context. The entry originates in a study of regulatory T cells in long-lasting Graves disease. Study information: Persistence in Graves' disease required over 5 years of antithyroid drugs plus positive TSH receptor antibodies.

With iRepertoire HTBI primers and Arm-PCR of CDR3 regions, TCR beta libraries were built. A single record per CDR3 protein comes from TCRdb applying MiXCR to the multiplex PCR reads. The repertoire holds some 450,000 distinct CDR3 sequences, with 23% as singletons. Indicated time point: persistent/refractory GD, antithyroid drugs over 5 years with positive TRAb. The TCR library was made from RNA that had been extracted from PBMCs in TRIzol. The CDR3 contains 17 residues. Germline assignment: CDR1 ENHRY and CDR2 SYGVKD. The V and J ends lost 4 bases and 1 base, in that order; junction bases with no gene match: 2.

The clonotype comes from a female donor with Graves disease. Sequences were derived from peripheral blood mononuclear cells (PBMCs), sampled when the disease was refractory, from a patient treated with antithyroid drugs. The chain is built from TRBV10-3 and TRBJ2-6; 12 bases align to TRBD2. The CDR3 bases are TGTGCCATCAGTGGACTAGCGGGAGAGTCTGGGGCCAACGTCCTGACTTTC. Protein product: CAISGLAGESGANVLTF.